The 28 T cell receptor beta chains in this list originate from one sample, sequenced in a study of control samples from healthy donors and cancer patients. Clones were sequenced by immunoSEQ multiplex PCR, and TCRdb holds only the in-frame ones, with some missing. The sample shows approximately 210,000 clones, roughly nine tenths of them seen only once. Source material: blood. The receptors come from a man aged 30 to 45 in good health.

This clone showed up just a few times. Other DNA sequences in this specimen translate into the identical CDR3. The chain employs TRBV4-1 and TRBJ1-3, with 7 bases matching TRBD1. J gave up 0 bases and V 3 bases, and 2 bases lay outside the gene matches. Germline V lookup: CDR1 MGHRA, CDR2 YSYEKL. This CDR3 has 15 amino acids. CDR3 bases: TGCGCCAGCAGCCAGGACAGGAGCTCTGGAAACACCATATATTTT. Translating it yields CASSQDRSSGNTIYF.

The J gene is TRBJ2-5, the V gene TRBV25-1, with D perhaps matching TRBD1 (8 bases). CDR1 is MGHDK and CDR2 is SYGVNS in the germline V gene. V gave up 0 bases and J gave up 7 bases, with 15 bases separating them. The CDR3 has 15 amino acids. The chain's CDR3 is CASSEYGTGGGTQYF. The CDR3 DNA reads as TGTGCCAGCAGTGAATACGGGACAGGCGGGGGGACCCAGTACTTC. Filled out from reference TRBV25-1 and TRBJ2-5, the complete variable domain reads EADIYQTPRYLVIGTGKKITLECSQTMGHDKMYWYQQDPGMELHLIHYSYGVNSTEKGDLSSESTVSRIRTEHFPLTLESARPSHTSQYLCASSEYGTGGGTQYFGPGTRLLVL.

This chain uses TRBV11-2 with TRBJ2-2, with D uncertain. Germline CDR1 is SGHAT and CDR2 is FQNNGV. This CDR3 is 12 amino acids long. Trimming pared 5 bases from V and 3 bases from J, leaving 4 bases between. The CDR3 here is CASSLYTGELFF. The CDR3 DNA sequence: TGTGCCAGCAGCCTCTACACCGGGGAGCTGTTTTTT.

The genes are TRBV5-1 and TRBJ1-1, with a possible D match to TRBD1 (5 bases). Per germline, CDR1 SGHRS and CDR2 YFSETQ. The CDR3 spans 15 residues. Trimming pared 2 bases from V and 0 bases from J, leaving 11 bases between. In DNA, the CDR3 is TGCGCCAGCAGCTTTGTCGAGGGGATGAACACTGAAGCTTTCTTT. Protein: CASSFVEGMNTEAFF.

J is TRBJ1-3 and V is TRBV6-1; D remains unclear. Germline V gives CDR1 MNHNS, CDR2 SASEGT. The CDR3 has 15 amino acids. The V end lost 0 bases, the J end lost 0 bases, and 6 bases lay between the germline ends. The CDR3 bases are TGTGCCAGCAGTGAAGCAAAGGCCTCTGGAAACACCATATATTTT. Translating gives CASSEAKASGNTIYF.

This clone was found once. The chain links TRBV7-3 to TRBJ2-1, with TRBD1 as a possible D gene (5 bases). The CDR3 is 15 amino acids. Germline values: CDR1 SGHTA, CDR2 FQGTGA. Trimming took 5 bases from V and 0 from J, leaving 11 bases between them. The CDR3: CASSETDSSYNEQFF. The CDR3, as DNA: TGTGCCAGCAGCGAGACAGATAGCTCCTACAATGAGCAGTTCTTC.

V and J are TRBV3-1 (or the pseudogene TRBV3-2) and TRBJ1-5; D is unresolved. CDR3 length: 14 amino acids. Germline V gives CDR1 LGHDT, CDR2 YNNKEL (reference sequence). V gave up 1 base and J gave up 3 bases, with 7 bases separating them. CDR3 in amino acids: CASSQVADNQPQHF. The CDR3 DNA sequence: TGTGCCAGCAGCCAAGTGGCAGACAATCAGCCCCAGCATTTT.

This clone was found a few times. The chain joins TRBV7-9 to TRBJ2-7; D gene ambiguous. The CDR3 runs to 11 residues. Germline V gene lookup returns CDR1 SEHNR and CDR2 FQNEAQ (reference sequence). V dropped 5 bases and J dropped 7 bases, with 9 bases sitting between them. The CDR3 DNA is TGTGCCAGCAGCGAGGTGGCGGAGCAGTACTTC. Its translation is CASSEVAEQYF.

V and J are TRBV3-1 (or the pseudogene TRBV3-2) and TRBJ2-6; D not resolved. The CDR3 spans 17 residues. V dropped 2 bases and J dropped 0 bases, with 11 bases sitting between them. Germline loops: CDR1 LGHDT, CDR2 YNNKEL (reference sequence). The CDR3 DNA reads TGTGCCAGCAGCCAATGGCACCGCAGCTCTGGGGCCAACGTCCTGACTTTC. It translates to CASSQWHRSSGANVLTF.

The rearrangement links TRBV12-5 to TRBJ1-1, with unresolved D. The CDR3 covers 15 residues. V shed 2 bases and J shed 0 bases, with 10 bases lying between them. Per germline, CDR1 LGHNT and CDR2 FRNRAP. The CDR3 here is CASGLYGSMNTEAFF. The CDR3, as DNA: TGTGCTAGTGGTTTGTATGGCAGCATGAACACTGAAGCTTTCTTT.

This chain connects TRBV7-9 to TRBJ2-7, with 10 bases that match TRBD1. The V and J ends lost 5 bases and 1 base, in that order; junction bases with no gene match: 5. The CDR3 sequence is 15 residues long. CDR1 and CDR2 from the germline V gene are SEHNR and FQNEAQ (reference sequence). The chain's CDR3 is CASSGLDRGSYEQYF. In DNA, the CDR3 is TGTGCCAGCAGCGGACTGGACAGGGGGTCCTACGAGCAGTACTTC. Full variable domain (outside the CDR3, taken from reference TRBV7-9 and TRBJ2-7): DTGVSQNPRHKITKRGQNVTFRCDPISEHNRLYWYRQTLGQGPEFLTYFQNEAQLEKSRLLSDRFSAERPKGSFSTLEIQRTEQGDSAMYLCASSGLDRGSYEQYFGPGTRLTVT.

This chain connects TRBV4-1 to TRBJ1-4; 9 positions agree with TRBD1. The V gene's germline CDR1 is MGHRA and CDR2 YSYEKL. The junction had 8 bases not matched to a gene; V was cut back by 8 bases and J by 4 bases. The CDR3 is 15 amino acids. CDR3 bases: TGCGCCAGCCGTACGACAGGGGGACATAATGAAAAACTGTTTTTT. It specifies CASRTTGGHNEKLFF.

V is TRBV12-5 and J is TRBJ1-1, with a tentative D call TRBD1 (6 bases). CDR1 is LGHNT and CDR2 is FRNRAP in the germline V gene. The CDR3 is 15 amino acids. V was pared by 5 bases and J by 0 bases, with 13 bases between. The CDR3 coding sequence is TGTGCTAGTGGTCCCCCGGGGGGGCTGAACACTGAAGCTTTCTTT. This gives the protein CASGPPGGLNTEAFF.

The table lists this clone with a count of one. The rearrangement links TRBV5-5 to TRBJ2-1; D ambiguous. The length of the CDR3 is 14 residues. Between the trimmed V and J ends, which lost 1 base and 3 bases, there was a span of 8 bases. From germline, CDR1 is SGHKS and CDR2 YYEKEE (reference sequence). The CDR3 coding sequence is TGTGCCAGCAGCTTGTTTCCCAGCTACAATGAGCAGTTCTTC. It yields the protein CASSLFPSYNEQFF.

As regards this clone: Its ends do not fully match the called genes, so a read error is possible. The chain has TRBV15 and TRBJ1-5, with a weak D call TRBD1 (5 bases). The CDR3 sequence is 13 residues long. Per the germline V gene, CDR1 is LNHNV and CDR2 is YYDKDF (reference sequence). The CDR3, as DNA: TGTGCCACCCGCAGGGACGGGAATCAGCCCCAGCATTTT. Protein product: CATRRDGNQPQHF.

The chain links TRBV5-6 to TRBJ1-6, with 7 nucleotides matching TRBD1. The CDR3 has 13 residues. V lost 7 bases, J lost 10 bases, and 8 bases stayed unmatched. In germline, CDR1 is SGHDT, CDR2 YYEEEE. DNA for the CDR3: TGTGCCAGCCGCGCAACAGGGGTCTCACCCCTCCACTTT. Translated: CASRATGVSPLHF.

The genes are TRBV25-1 and TRBJ2-3, with TRBD2 matching 7 bases. The germline V gene has CDR1 MGHDK and CDR2 SYGVNS. The length of the CDR3 is 15 residues. J was trimmed by 2 bases and V by 6 bases; bases with no gene match: 8. CDR3 region: CASRDPGLPTDTQYF. In DNA, the CDR3 is TGTGCCAGCAGGGACCCGGGACTACCCACAGATACGCAGTATTTT.

About this clone itself: Within the sample, other DNA sequences also encode this same CDR3. The chain links TRBV6-5 to TRBJ1-3, with D tentatively TRBD1 (5 bases). The CDR3 contains 14 residues. Germline CDR1 is MNHEY and CDR2 is SVGAGI. V lost 4 bases and J 0 bases, leaving 7 bases between the germline ends. This CDR3 reads CASSSGSSGNTIYF. For the CDR3, the DNA is TGTGCCAGCAGTTCAGGGAGCTCTGGAAACACCATATATTTT.

V gene TRBV27 combines with J gene TRBJ2-1; D not certain. V lost 3 bases and J 3 bases, leaving 6 bases between the germline ends. The CDR3 totals 13 residues. CDR1 MNHEY and CDR2 SMNVEV come from the germline V gene (reference sequence). The CDR3 here is CASSLADYNEQFF. For the CDR3, the DNA is TGTGCCAGCAGTTTGGCTGACTACAATGAGCAGTTCTTC.

The genes are TRBV11-2 and TRBJ2-1; D is unresolved. The CDR3 contains 13 residues. Germline-derived CDR1 and CDR2 are SGHAT and FQNNGV. V lost 0 bases, J lost 5 bases, and 5 bases lay in between. The CDR3 protein is CASSLDNHNEQFF. DNA for the CDR3: TGTGCCAGCAGCTTAGACAACCACAATGAGCAGTTCTTC.

The chain uses TRBV11-2 and TRBJ1-6; 9 positions match TRBD1. Per germline, CDR1 SGHAT and CDR2 FQNNGV. The CDR3 is made up of 17 amino acids. V shed 8 bases, J shed 0 bases, and the junction held 8 bases outside the gene matches. The CDR3 DNA sequence: TGTGCCAGCGAGGACAGGGGTGGGAGCTCCTATAATTCACCCCTCCACTTT. It translates to CASEDRGGSSYNSPLHF.

About this clone itself: The sample contains more than one DNA sequence encoding this CDR3. The rearrangement joins TRBV5-6 to TRBJ1-6; D is undetermined. The CDR3 runs 15 residues. Trimming took off 0 bases at V and 7 bases at J, with 11 bases between the two ends. Germline V gives CDR1 SGHDT, CDR2 YYEEEE. The CDR3 sequence is CASSLVGVGNSPLHF. CDR3 DNA: TGTGCCAGCAGCTTGGTTGGGGTTGGCAATTCACCCCTCCACTTT.

The gene calls are TRBV19 and TRBJ1-3, with a tentative D call TRBD1 (5 bases). The CDR3 totals 15 residues. Germline loops: CDR1 LNHDA, CDR2 SQIVND (reference sequence). The germline V and J ends were trimmed by 2 bases and 0 bases, with 8 bases remaining between them. The CDR3 sequence: CASSINRYSGNTIYF. In DNA form, the CDR3 reads TGTGCCAGTAGTATAAACAGGTACTCTGGAAACACCATATATTTT.

This clone was recorded only once. This chain connects TRBV7-9 to TRBJ1-4; 9 nucleotides line up with TRBD1. This CDR3 is 14 amino acids long. CDR1 is SEHNR and CDR2 is FQNEAQ in the germline V gene (reference sequence). The junction had 8 bases not matched to a gene; V was cut back by 5 bases and J by 10 bases. The CDR3 spells CASSDRTGDRKLFF. CDR3 sequence (DNA): TGTGCCAGCAGCGACAGGACAGGGGACAGAAAACTGTTTTTT. Complete variable domain (other parts from reference TRBV7-9 and TRBJ1-4): DTGVSQNPRHKITKRGQNVTFRCDPISEHNRLYWYRQTLGQGPEFLTYFQNEAQLEKSRLLSDRFSAERPKGSFSTLEIQRTEQGDSAMYLCASSDRTGDRKLFFGSGTQLSVL.

The chain couples TRBV27 to TRBJ1-5, with D hard to call. The V end was cut by 6 bases, the J end by 0 bases, with 9 bases between. The V gene's germline CDR1 is MNHEY and CDR2 SMNVEV (reference sequence). The CDR3 has 14 amino acids. CDR3 sequence: CASRTGISNQPQHF. CDR3 DNA sequence: TGTGCCAGCAGGACCGGGATTAGCAATCAGCCCCAGCATTTT.

V gene TRBV5-1 combines with J gene TRBJ2-2; D gene unclear. Germline-derived CDR1 and CDR2 are SGHRS and YFSETQ. The CDR3 totals 16 residues. The ends were cut back, 0 bases at V and 5 bases at J, with 14 bases in the middle. CDR3 bases: TGCGCCAGCAGCTTGGCCCGGGTTCCCAAGACCGGGGAGCTGTTTTTT. This translates into CASSLARVPKTGELFF.

This clone was seen just once. The J gene is TRBJ1-1, the V gene TRBV5-1, with TRBD1 identical over 9 bases. CDR3 length: 14 residues. Trimming removed 8 bases from V and 3 bases from J; junction bases left unmatched: 8. Looked up from germline, CDR1 is SGHRS and CDR2 is YFSETQ. CDR3 nucleotide sequence: TGCGCCAGTTCCCTCGACAGGGGGGACACTGAAGCTTTCTTT. Translation: CASSLDRGDTEAFF.

The chain uses TRBV6-4 and TRBJ1-1, with TRBD1 identical over 10 bases. Trimming at V came to 6 bases and at J to 6 bases, leaving 7 bases not matched to a gene. The CDR3 contains 14 residues. CDR1 MRHNA and CDR2 SNTAGT come from the germline V gene. The CDR3 coding sequence is TGTGCCAGCAGGAGACAGGGGGCAGACCCTGAAGCTTTCTTT. Translating it yields CASRRQGADPEAFF.